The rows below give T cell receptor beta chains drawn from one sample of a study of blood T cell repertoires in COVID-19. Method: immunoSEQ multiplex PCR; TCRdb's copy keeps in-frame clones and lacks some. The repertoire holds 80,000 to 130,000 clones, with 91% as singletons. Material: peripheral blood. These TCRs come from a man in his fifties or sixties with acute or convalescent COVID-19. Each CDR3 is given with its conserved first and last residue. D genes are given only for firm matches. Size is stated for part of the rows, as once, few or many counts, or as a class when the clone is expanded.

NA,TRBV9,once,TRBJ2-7,CASSAAGNGNEQYF,TGTGCCAGCAGCGCAGCAGGTAACGGGAACGAGCAGTACTTC
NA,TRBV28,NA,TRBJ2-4,CASSFTGTLAKNIQYF,TGTGCCAGCAGTTTTACTGGGACTCTAGCCAAAAACATTCAGTACTTC
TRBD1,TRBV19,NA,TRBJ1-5,CASSIRQGANQPQHF,TGTGCCAGTAGTATACGGCAGGGGGCCAATCAGCCCCAGCATTTT
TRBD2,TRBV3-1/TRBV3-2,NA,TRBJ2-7,CASSQDISTSVREQYF,TGTGCCAGCAGCCAAGATATTTCGACTAGCGTAAGGGAGCAGTACTTC
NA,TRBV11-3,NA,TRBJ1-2,CASSRESFYGYTF,TGTGCCAGCAGCAGGGAGTCGTTCTATGGCTACACCTTC
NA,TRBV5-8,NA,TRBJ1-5,CASTGGTVVKQPQHF,TGTGCCAGCACGGGAGGAACAGTCGTTAAACAGCCCCAGCATTTT
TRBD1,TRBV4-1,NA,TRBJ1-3,CASRLDRGFGNTIYF,TGCGCCAGCAGATTGGACAGGGGGTTTGGAAACACCATATATTTT
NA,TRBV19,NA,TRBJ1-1,CASSISHNANTEAFF,TGTGCCAGTAGTATCAGTCATAACGCTAACACTGAAGCTTTCTTT
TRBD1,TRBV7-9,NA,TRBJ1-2,CASSLALWTGLNYGYTF,TGTGCCAGCAGCTTAGCCCTCTGGACAGGACTTAACTATGGCTACACCTTC
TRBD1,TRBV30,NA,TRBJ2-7,CAWSPGTGHYEQYF,TGTGCCTGGAGTCCCGGGACAGGGCACTACGAGCAGTACTTC
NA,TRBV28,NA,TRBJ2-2,CASSVRHYTGELFF,TGTGCCAGCAGTGTTCGACACTACACCGGGGAGCTGTTTTTT
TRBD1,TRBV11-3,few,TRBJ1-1,CASSRGGTGEAFF,TGTGCCAGCAGCCGCGGCGGGACAGGGGAAGCTTTCTTT
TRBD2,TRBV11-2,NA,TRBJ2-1,CASSLERLAAYNEQFF,TGTGCCAGCAGCTTAGAACGGCTAGCGGCCTACAATGAGCAGTTCTTC
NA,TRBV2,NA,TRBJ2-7,CASSAYEQYF,TGTGCCAGCAGCGCCTACGAGCAGTACTTC
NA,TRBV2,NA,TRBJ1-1,CASSEAGYLSGAFF,TGTGCCAGCAGTGAAGCAGGTTACCTCAGCGGAGCTTTCTTT
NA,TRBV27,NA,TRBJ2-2,CASSLSHRVGGGELFF,TGTGCCAGCAGTTTATCACACAGGGTAGGAGGCGGGGAGCTGTTTTTT
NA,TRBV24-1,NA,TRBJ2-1,CATSDPGGGSLNEQFF,TGTGCCACCAGTGACCCCGGGGGCGGGAGCCTAAATGAGCAGTTCTTC
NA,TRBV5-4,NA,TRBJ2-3,CASSFSGTKDTQYF,TGTGCCAGCAGCTTTTCCGGGACAAAGGATACGCAGTATTTT